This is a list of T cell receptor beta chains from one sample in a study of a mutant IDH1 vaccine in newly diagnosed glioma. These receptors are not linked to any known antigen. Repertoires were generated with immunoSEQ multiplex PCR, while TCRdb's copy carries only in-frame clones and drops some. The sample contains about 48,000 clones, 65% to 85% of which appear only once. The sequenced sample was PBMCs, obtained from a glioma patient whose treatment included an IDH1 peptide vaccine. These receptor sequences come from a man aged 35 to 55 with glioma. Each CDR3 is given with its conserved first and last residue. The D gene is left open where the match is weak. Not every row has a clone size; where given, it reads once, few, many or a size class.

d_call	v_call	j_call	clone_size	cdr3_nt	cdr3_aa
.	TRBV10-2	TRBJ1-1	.	TGCGCCAGCGGGGGGGCCTGGAGGAGGGAAGCTTTCTTT	CASGGAWRREAFF
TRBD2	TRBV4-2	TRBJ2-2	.	TGTGCCAGCAGCCAAGGGGGACTAGCGGGGGACACCGGGGAGCTGTTTTTT	CASSQGGLAGDTGELFF
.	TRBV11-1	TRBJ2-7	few	TGTGCCAGCAGCTTAACGGAGGGGACCAACTACGAGCAGTACTTC	CASSLTEGTNYEQYF
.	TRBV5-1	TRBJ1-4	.	TGCGCCAGCAGCCCGGGGGTTAATGAAAAACTGTTTTTT	CASSPGVNEKLFF
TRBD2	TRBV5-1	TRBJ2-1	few	TGCGCCAGCAAACCAGCGGGAGGTTCGGGTAGTGAGCAGTTCTTC	CASKPAGGSGSEQFF
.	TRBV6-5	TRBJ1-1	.	TGTGCCAGCAGGGGATATACCGAAGCTTTCTTT	CASRGYTEAFF
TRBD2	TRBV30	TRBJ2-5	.	TGTGCCTGGAGTATACTAGCGGGGGGGCCTGAGACCCAGTACTTC	CAWSILAGGPETQYF
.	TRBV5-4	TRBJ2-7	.	TGTGCCAGCAGCTTGGCAGGGTTCTACGAGCAGTACTTC	CASSLAGFYEQYF
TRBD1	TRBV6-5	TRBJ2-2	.	TGTGCCAGCAGTTACTTCGGGACAGGGCACGGGGAGCTGTTTTTT	CASSYFGTGHGELFF
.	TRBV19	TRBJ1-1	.	TGTGCCAGCCGACAGGAGGACATGAACACTGAAGCTTTCTTT	CASRQEDMNTEAFF
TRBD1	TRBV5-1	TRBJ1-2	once	TGCGCCAGCAGCTTGGAGGGACAGGGGTCGGCGCACTATGGCTACACCTTC	CASSLEGQGSAHYGYTF
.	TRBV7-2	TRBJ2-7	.	TGTGCCAGCAGCTTTGGGGGATCCTACGAGCAGTACTTC	CASSFGGSYEQYF
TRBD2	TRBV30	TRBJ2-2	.	TGTGCCTGGAGTGCCCGGTTCGGCGGGGGGGTGCTGTTTTTT	CAWSARFGGGVLFF
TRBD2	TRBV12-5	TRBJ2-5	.	TGTGCTAGTGGTAGAGGGACTAGCGGGGGCCAAGAGACCCAGTACTTC	CASGRGTSGGQETQYF
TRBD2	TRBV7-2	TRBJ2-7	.	TGTGCCAGCAGCCGCCAGGCTAGCGGGGGGAACGAGCAGTACTTC	CASSRQASGGNEQYF
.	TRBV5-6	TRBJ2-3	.	TGTGCCAGCAGCTTGGCCGGGGCAGGGGGGACAGATACGCAGTATTTT	CASSLAGAGGTDTQYF
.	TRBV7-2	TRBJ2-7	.	TGTGCCAGCAATGGGGACTACGAGCAGTACTTC	CASNGDYEQYF
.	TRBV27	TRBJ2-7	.	TGTGCCAGCAGGTCCTCTAGGACCTCTGGCGAGCAGTACTTC	CASRSSRTSGEQYF
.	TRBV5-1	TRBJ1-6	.	TGCGCCAGCAGCTTGGAGGTTCCCTATAATTCACCCCTCCACTTT	CASSLEVPYNSPLHF
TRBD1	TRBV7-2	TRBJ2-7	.	TGTGCCAGCAGCCGCACTACAGGGGTCGGATACGAGCAGTACTTC	CASSRTTGVGYEQYF
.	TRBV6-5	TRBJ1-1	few	TGTGCCAGCAGTTGGGCAGGGAAGAGCACTGAAGCTTTCTTT	CASSWAGKSTEAFF
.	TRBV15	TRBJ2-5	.	TGTGCCACCAGCAGGCAGGGTGGGACCCAGTACTTC	CATSRQGGTQYF
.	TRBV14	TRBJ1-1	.	TGTGCCAGCAGCCAAGATATCTCTCTTCTAAGTGTCACTGAAGCTTTCTTT	CASSQDISLLSVTEAFF
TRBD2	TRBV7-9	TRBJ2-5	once	TGTGCCAGCAGCCCCAGCGAGGTTAGCGGGGGGATTAAAGAGACCCAGTACTTC	CASSPSEVSGGIKETQYF
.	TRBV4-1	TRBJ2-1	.	TGCGCCAGCAGCCTAGAGGCCTCCTACAATGAGCAGTTCTTC	CASSLEASYNEQFF
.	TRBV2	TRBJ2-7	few	TGTGCCACCGAAGAGCCTTTCTCCTACGAGCAGTACTTC	CATEEPFSYEQYF
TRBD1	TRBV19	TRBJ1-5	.	TGTGCCAGTAAATCGACAGGGGCCGCTCGGTCCCAGCATTTT	CASKSTGAARSQHF
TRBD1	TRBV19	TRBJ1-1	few	TGTGCCAGTAGTGACAGGGGCTATAACACTGAAGCTTTCTTT	CASSDRGYNTEAFF
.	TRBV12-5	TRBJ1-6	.	TGTGCTAGTGGTTTGGGGCTTCAGAACCTCCACTTT	CASGLGLQNLHF
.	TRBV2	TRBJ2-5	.	TGTGCCAGCAGCCAAGACTATACAGAGACCCAGTACTTC	CASSQDYTETQYF
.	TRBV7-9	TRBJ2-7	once	TGTGCCAGCAGGGGTAGCCAGGCCGGGACGGACGAGCAGTACTTC	CASRGSQAGTDEQYF
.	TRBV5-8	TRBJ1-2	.	TGTGCCAGCAGCTTCTCTAACTATGGCTACACCTTC	CASSFSNYGYTF
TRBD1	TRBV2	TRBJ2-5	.	TGTGCCAGCAGTGAAAGGGACAGGGGGGAGACCCAGTACTTC	CASSERDRGETQYF
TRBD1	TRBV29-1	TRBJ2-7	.	TGCAGCGTTGCCCGGGACAGGGACGAGCAGTACTTC	CSVARDRDEQYF
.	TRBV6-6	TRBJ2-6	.	TGTGCCAGCTCCTTGGGGGAGAACTCTGGGGCCAACGTCCTGACTTTC	CASSLGENSGANVLTF
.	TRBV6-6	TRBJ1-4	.	TGTGCCGGCGCAGTTCCGCTGAATGAAAAACTGTTTTTT	CAGAVPLNEKLFF
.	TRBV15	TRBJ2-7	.	TGTGCCACCAGCAGAGAGGACCGAACCTACGAGCAGTACTTC	CATSREDRTYEQYF
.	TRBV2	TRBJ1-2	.	TGTGCCAGCACCCTGACAGTCAACTATGGCTACACCTTC	CASTLTVNYGYTF
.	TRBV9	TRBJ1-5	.	TGTGCCAGCAGTCCAGACGGCTATAGCAATCAGCCCCAGCATTTT	CASSPDGYSNQPQHF
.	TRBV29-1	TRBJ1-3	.	TGCAGCGTTGAAAGTCTGGGCCCGGGGGGAAACACCATATATTTT	CSVESLGPGGNTIYF
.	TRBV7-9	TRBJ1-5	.	TGTGCCAGCAGCTTTCTGGGGGGCAATCAGCCCCAGCATTTT	CASSFLGGNQPQHF
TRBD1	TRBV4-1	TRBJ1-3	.	TGCGCCAGCAGCCTTGGACAGGGAGGCGGAAACACCATATATTTT	CASSLGQGGGNTIYF
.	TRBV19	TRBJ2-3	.	TGTGCCAGTTCCCCCGCCGGGAGTAAGAGAGATACGCAGTATTTT	CASSPAGSKRDTQYF
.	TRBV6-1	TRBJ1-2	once	TGTGCCAGCAGGACGGGGGGGGGATCGGATGGCTACACCTTC	CASRTGGGSDGYTF
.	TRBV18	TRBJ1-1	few	TGTGCCAGCTCACCACCCGCGGGCGACACTGAAGCTTTCTTT	CASSPPAGDTEAFF
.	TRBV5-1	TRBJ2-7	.	TGCGCCAGCTCCTTCGGCATCTCGGGTTACGAGCAGTACTTC	CASSFGISGYEQYF
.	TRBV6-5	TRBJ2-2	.	TGTGCCAGCAGTTACGGCACCGGGGAGCTGTTTTTT	CASSYGTGELFF
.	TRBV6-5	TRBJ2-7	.	TGTGCCAGCAGTTATTTACAGGGTTACGAGCAGTACTTC	CASSYLQGYEQYF
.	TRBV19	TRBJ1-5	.	TGTGCCAGTAGTGCGGCCGAGTGGGTCGTTAGCAATCAGCCCCAGCATTTT	CASSAAEWVVSNQPQHF
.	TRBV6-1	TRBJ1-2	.	TGTGCCAGCACCGAGGGCTATGGCTACACCTTC	CASTEGYGYTF
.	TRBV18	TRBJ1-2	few	TGTGCCAGCTCCTCCCAGGATGGCTACACCTTC	CASSSQDGYTF